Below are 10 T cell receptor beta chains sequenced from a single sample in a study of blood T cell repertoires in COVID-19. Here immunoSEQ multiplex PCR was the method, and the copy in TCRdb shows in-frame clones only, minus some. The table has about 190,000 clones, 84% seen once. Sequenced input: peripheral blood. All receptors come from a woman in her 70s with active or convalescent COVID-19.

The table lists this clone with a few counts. The CDR3 nucleotides read TGTGCCAGTACCCAGGGGAAGGGGAGTGAAAAACTGTTTTTT. This gives the protein CASTQGKGSEKLFF. The genes are TRBV19 and TRBJ1-4, with D possibly being TRBD1 (6 bases). This CDR3 is built from 14 residues. The V gene's germline CDR1 is LNHDA and CDR2 SQIVND (reference sequence). V lost 7 bases, J lost 7 bases, and 16 bases lay in between.

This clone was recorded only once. CDR3 sequence reads: CASSLLPLAGGAGELFF. DNA for the CDR3: TGTGCCAGCAGCTTACTCCCCCTAGCTGGCGGCGCCGGGGAGCTGTTTTTT. The V call is TRBV11-2, the J call TRBJ2-2; the D gene is possibly TRBD2 (5 bases). The CDR3 loop spans 17 amino acids. Trimming removed 2 bases at V and 6 bases at J, with 19 bases between. Per the germline V gene, CDR1 is SGHAT and CDR2 is FQNNGV.

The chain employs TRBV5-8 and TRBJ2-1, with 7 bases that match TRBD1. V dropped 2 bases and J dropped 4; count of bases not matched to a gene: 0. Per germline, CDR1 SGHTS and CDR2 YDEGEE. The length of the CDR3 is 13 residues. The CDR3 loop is CASSLQGYNEQFF. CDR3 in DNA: TGTGCCAGCAGCTTACAGGGGTACAATGAGCAGTTCTTC.

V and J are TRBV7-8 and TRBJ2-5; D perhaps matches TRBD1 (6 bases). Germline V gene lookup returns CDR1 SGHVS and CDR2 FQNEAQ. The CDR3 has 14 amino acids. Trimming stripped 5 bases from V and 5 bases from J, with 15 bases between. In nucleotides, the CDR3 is TGTGCCAGCAGCCCAGGGGACACAGCGGAGACCCAGTACTTC. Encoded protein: CASSPGDTAETQYF.

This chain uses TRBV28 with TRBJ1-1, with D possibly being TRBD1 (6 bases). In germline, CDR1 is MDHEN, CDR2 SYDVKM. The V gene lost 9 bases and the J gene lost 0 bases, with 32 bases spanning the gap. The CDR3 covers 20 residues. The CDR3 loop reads CASNPQWDNRLGGVNTEAFF. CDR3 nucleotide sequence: TGTGCCAGTAATCCTCAATGGGACAACCGGTTAGGTGGAGTGAACACTGAAGCTTTCTTT. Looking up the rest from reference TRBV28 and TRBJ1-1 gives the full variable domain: DVKVTQSSRYLVKRTGEKVFLECVQDMDHENMFWYRQDPGLGLRLIYFSYDVKMKEKGDIPEGYSVSREKKERFSLILESASTNQTSMYLCASNPQWDNRLGGVNTEAFFGQGTRLTVV.

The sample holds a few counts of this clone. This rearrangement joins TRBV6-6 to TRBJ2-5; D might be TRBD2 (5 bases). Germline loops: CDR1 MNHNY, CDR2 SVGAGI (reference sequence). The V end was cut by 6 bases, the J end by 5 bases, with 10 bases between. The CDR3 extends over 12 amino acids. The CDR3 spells CASRKGGETQYF. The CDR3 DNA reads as TGTGCCAGCAGGAAGGGCGGGGAGACCCAGTACTTC.

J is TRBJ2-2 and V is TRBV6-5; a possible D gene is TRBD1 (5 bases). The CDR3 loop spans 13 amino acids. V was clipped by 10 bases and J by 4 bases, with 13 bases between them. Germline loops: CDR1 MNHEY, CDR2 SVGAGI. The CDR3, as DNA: TGTGCCACCTCAAGGGGTACCACCGGGGAGCTGTTTTTT. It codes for CATSRGTTGELFF.

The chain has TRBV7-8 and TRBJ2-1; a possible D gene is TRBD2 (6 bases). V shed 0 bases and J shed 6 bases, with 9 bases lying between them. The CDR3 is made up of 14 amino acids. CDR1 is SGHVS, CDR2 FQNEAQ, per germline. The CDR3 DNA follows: TGTGCCAGCAGCTTAGCGGAGACTAGCAATGAGCAGTTCTTC. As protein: CASSLAETSNEQFF.

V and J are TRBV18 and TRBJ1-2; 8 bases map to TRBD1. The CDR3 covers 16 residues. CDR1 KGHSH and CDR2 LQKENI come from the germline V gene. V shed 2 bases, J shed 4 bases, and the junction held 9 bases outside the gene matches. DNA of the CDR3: TGTGCCAGCTCACCAATCAGACAGGGGAACTCCTATGGCTACACCTTC. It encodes CASSPIRQGNSYGYTF.

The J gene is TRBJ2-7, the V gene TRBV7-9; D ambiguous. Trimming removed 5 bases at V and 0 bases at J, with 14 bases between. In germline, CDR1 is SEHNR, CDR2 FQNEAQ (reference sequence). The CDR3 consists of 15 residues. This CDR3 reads CASSPGGPPSYEQYF. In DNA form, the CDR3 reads TGTGCCAGCAGCCCAGGTGGGCCCCCCTCCTACGAGCAGTACTTC.